These 22 T cell receptor beta chains were sequenced from one sample in a study of breast tumors, draining lymph nodes, adjacent tissues. In TCRdb, the multiplex PCR reads were re-called with MiXCR into one record per CDR3 protein. The table has about 130,000 distinct CDR3 sequences, around 20% seen once. The lymph nodes were axillary draining lymph nodes from breast cancer patients. Sequencing used axillary lymph node tissue. Receptors were obtained from a female donor with breast cancer. Some clones in this sample may be carry-over from other donors' samples.

This clonotype has at least ten counts. This chain joins TRBV9 and TRBJ2-5; 7 bases line up with TRBD1. This CDR3 is 15 amino acids long. After removal of 0 bases from V and 1 base from J, the junction contained 3 bases not matched to a gene. From germline, CDR1 is SGDLS and CDR2 YYNGEE. The CDR3 sequence is CASSVVGGVQETQYF. Written as DNA, the CDR3 is TGTGCCAGCAGCGTAGTAGGGGGCGTCCAAGAGACCCAGTACTTC.

This clonotype was picked up a small number of times. A much larger clone is a single base away; this may be a read error. This chain links TRBV12-3 or TRBV12-4 with TRBJ2-1, with D uncertain. This CDR3 contains 14 residues. Trimming cost V 5 bases and J 0 bases, with 8 bases left between them. CDR3 region: CASSRLSSYNEQFF. The CDR3 DNA reads TGTGCCAGCAGTAGGCTGAGCTCCTACAATGAGCAGTTCTTC.

This clonotype was recorded at least ten times. The chain employs TRBV5-1 and TRBJ2-1, with 9 bases that match TRBD2. This CDR3 region has 15 residues. After removal of 6 bases from V and 1 base from J, the junction contained 5 bases not matched to a gene. CDR1 and CDR2 (germline): SGHRS, YFSETQ. CDR3 loop: CASIGLAGSYNEQFF. Here the CDR3 DNA reads TGCGCCAGCATAGGGCTAGCGGGATCCTACAATGAGCAGTTCTTC.

Notes on this clonotype: This could be a read error, since a much larger clone is one nucleotide away. The genes are TRBV27 and TRBJ2-1; 8 bases are a match to TRBD2. CDR3 length: 15 amino acids. V lost 4 bases to trimming and J lost 9 bases; unmatched junction nucleotides: 11. Germline CDR1 is MNHEY and CDR2 is SMNVEV (reference sequence). The CDR3 reads CASSSGLATISEQFF. The CDR3 DNA sequence: TGTGCCAGCAGTTCAGGACTAGCCACAATCAGTGAGCAGTTCTTC.

In its sample, this clonotype was seen many times. This sequence joins TRBV19 and TRBJ2-7; 8 bases map to TRBD1. Germline CDR1 and CDR2: LNHDA and SQIVND (reference sequence). The V segment lost 6 bases and the J segment 2 bases; nucleotides outside the gene matches: 6. The CDR3 has 14 residues. For the CDR3, the DNA is TGTGCCAGTAGCCCGCTGGACAGGGCCTACGAGCAGTACTTC. Translating it yields CASSPLDRAYEQYF.

Many counts were recorded for this clonotype. The chain uses TRBV25-1 and TRBJ2-6; D is unclear. V lost 3 bases to trimming and J lost 4 bases, with 13 bases between them. Germline V lookup: CDR1 MGHDK, CDR2 SYGVNS. CDR3 size: 16 residues. CDR3 nucleotide sequence: TGTGCCAGCAGTGACCCCACCTCGAGCGGGGCCAACGTCCTGACTTTC. Protein sequence: CASSDPTSSGANVLTF.

This clonotype was found many times. The genes are TRBV12-3 or TRBV12-4 and TRBJ2-7; TRBD1 aligns across 8 bases. The CDR3 spans 14 residues. V gave up 5 bases and J gave up 2 bases; unmatched junction bases: 5. The CDR3 DNA follows: TGTGCCAGCAGTCTGGACAGGGTCGCCTACGAGCAGTACTTC. Translating gives CASSLDRVAYEQYF.

The chain uses TRBV28 and TRBJ2-1; tentatively, D is TRBD2 (8 bases). The V end was cut by 7 bases, the J end by 3 bases, with 16 bases between. Germline-derived CDR1 and CDR2 are MDHEN and SYDVKM. CDR3 length: 15 residues. The CDR3 DNA sequence: TGTGCCAGCAAAATAGCGGGACAGCGCTACAATGAGCAGTTCTTC. Protein product: CASKIAGQRYNEQFF.

The table lists this clonotype with many counts. The CDR3 reads CAISDSGFGSNEQFF. The CDR3 DNA is TGTGCCATCAGTGATTCTGGCTTTGGATCGAATGAGCAGTTCTTC. This chain connects TRBV10-3 to TRBJ2-1; D unresolved. Between the trimmed V and J ends, which lost 3 bases and 7 bases, there was a span of 16 bases. The CDR3 totals 15 residues. The V gene's germline CDR1 is ENHRY and CDR2 SYGVKD.

The sample holds many counts of this clonotype. The gene calls are TRBV24-1 and TRBJ2-1; D is undetermined. The CDR3 consists of 14 residues. Germline CDR1 is KGHDR and CDR2 is SFDVKD. Between the trimmed V and J ends, which lost 10 bases and 5 bases, there was a span of 17 bases. CDR3 DNA sequence: TGTGCCACGGGTGACAAGGGCGCAGACAATGAGCAGTTCTTC. Its protein is CATGDKGADNEQFF.

On this clonotype: A much larger clone lies one base from this, so it may be a read error. This chain uses TRBV3-1 with TRBJ2-7; TRBD2 matches at 9 bases. V gave up 0 bases and J gave up 8 bases; unmatched junction bases: 8. The CDR3 is 15 residues long. Germline V lookup: CDR1 LGHDT, CDR2 YNNKEL (reference sequence). CDR3 protein: CASSQDSLAGNKQYF. For the CDR3, the DNA is TGTGCCAGCAGCCAAGATTCTCTAGCGGGAAACAAGCAGTACTTC.

This clonotype was recorded at least ten times. V is TRBV15 and J is TRBJ2-3; D may be TRBD1 or TRBD2 (5 bases each). The CDR3 sequence is 16 residues long. V lost 1 base to trimming and J lost 6 bases, with 17 bases between them. CDR1 and CDR2 (germline): LNHNV, YYDKDF (reference sequence). The CDR3 loop is CATSRVGIGAADTQYF. In DNA form, the CDR3 reads TGTGCCACCAGCAGAGTGGGTATCGGGGCAGCCGATACGCAGTATTTT. Full variable domain (remainder filled in from reference TRBV15 and TRBJ2-3): DAMVIQNPRYQVTQFGKPVTLSCSQTLNHNVMYWYQQKSSQAPKLLFHYYDKDFNNEADTPDNFQSRRPNTSFCFLDIRSPGLGDTAMYLCATSRVGIGAADTQYFGPGTRLTVL.

The chain uses TRBV24-1 and TRBJ1-2, with a possible D match to TRBD1 (5 bases). Germline CDR1 KGHDR, CDR2 SFDVKD. This CDR3 comprises 13 residues. Trimming cost V 7 bases and J 4 bases, with 12 bases left between them. Here the CDR3 DNA reads TGTGCCACCAGAGGAAAGAGGGGCTATGGCTACACCTTC. Its protein product is CATRGKRGYGYTF.

A note on this clonotype: This may be a read error: a much more frequent sequence differs by one nucleotide. The V gene is TRBV15, the J gene TRBJ1-5; D call uncertain. From germline, CDR1 is LNHNV and CDR2 YYDKDF (reference sequence). The CDR3 length is 18 residues. The CDR3 protein is CATNRIGLKGHSNQPQHF. CDR3 DNA sequence: TGTGCCACCAACAGAATAGGATTGAAGGGCCATAGCAATCAGCCCCAGCATTTT.

This clonotype was counted ten times or more. V gene TRBV29-1 combines with J gene TRBJ2-5, with D uncertain. The length of the CDR3 is 9 residues. Germline V gives CDR1 SQVTM, CDR2 ANQGSEA. V gave up 7 bases and J gave up 6 bases, with 6 bases separating them. The CDR3 spells CSAGKTQYF. Here the CDR3 DNA reads TGCAGCGCCGGCAAGACCCAGTACTTC. Variable domain in full (rest from reference TRBV29-1 and TRBJ2-5): SAVISQKPSRDICQRGTSLTIQCQVDSQVTMMFWYRQQPGQSLTLIATANQGSEATYESGFVIDKFPISRPNLTFSTLTVSNMSPEDSSIYLCSAGKTQYFGPGTRLLVL.

There are many counts of this clonotype. The chain links TRBV20-1 to TRBJ1-4; no clear D gene. Germline CDR1 and CDR2: DFQATT and SNEGSKA (reference sequence). V lost 0 bases and J 2 bases, leaving 13 bases between the germline ends. This CDR3 comprises 16 residues. The CDR3 loop is CSARDLVGVTNEKLFF. The CDR3 bases are TGCAGTGCTAGAGATTTGGTCGGGGTGACTAATGAAAAACTGTTTTTT.

This clonotype was seen at least ten times. V is TRBV25-1 and J is TRBJ1-6; a possible D gene is TRBD1 (6 bases). V gave up 6 bases and J gave up 9 bases, with 12 bases separating them. Looked up from germline, CDR1 is MGHDK and CDR2 is SYGVNS. This CDR3 contains 13 residues. Here the CDR3 DNA reads TGTGCCAGCAGACAGGGAAAAGCTTCACCCCTCCACTTT. Protein sequence: CASRQGKASPLHF.

This clonotype was observed at least ten times. This chain uses TRBV5-4 with TRBJ2-3; 15 nucleotides line up with TRBD2. From germline, CDR1 is SGHNT and CDR2 YYREEE (reference sequence). V shed 4 bases, J shed 0 bases, and the junction held 6 bases outside the gene matches. The CDR3 length is 18 residues. The CDR3 nucleotides are TGTGCCAGCAGCGCGGGACTAGCGGGGGGCCCTAGCACAGATACGCAGTATTTT. This encodes CASSAGLAGGPSTDTQYF.

This clonotype came up many times. The genes are TRBV15 and TRBJ2-1; TRBD1 is a possible D gene (5 bases). Germline V gene data show CDR1 as LNHNV and CDR2 as YYDKDF (reference sequence). Trimming removed 5 bases from V and 16 bases from J, with 18 bases in between. CDR3 length equals 12 residues. CDR3 nucleotides: TGTGCCACCAGCTCTCTGGGGCCCCTTAACTTCTTC. Translating gives CATSSLGPLNFF.

In regard to this clonotype: Possible read error: a much larger clone is one base away. The J gene is TRBJ2-1, the V gene TRBV10-2, with 9 bases fitting TRBD2. The germline V gene encodes CDR1 WSHSY and CDR2 SAAADI. V was pared by 2 bases and J by 10 bases, with 3 bases of the junction left unmatched. The length of the CDR3 is 13 residues. CDR3 residues: CASSERGLAEQFF. The CDR3 region has the DNA TGCGCCAGCAGTGAGCGTGGACTAGCGGAGCAGTTCTTC.

This clonotype was observed many times. The chain is built from TRBV6-5 and TRBJ1-3; perhaps TRBD1 as D (6 bases). The ends were cut back, 7 bases at V and 7 bases at J, with 14 bases in the middle. The CDR3 length is 13 residues. The germline V gene encodes CDR1 MNHEY and CDR2 SVGAGI. CDR3 DNA: TGTGCCAGCACCGCTGGGGGGGCGAACACCATATATTTT. Its protein product is CASTAGGANTIYF.

The sample holds many counts of this clonotype. The chain carries TRBV6-5 and TRBJ2-7; TRBD1 matches at 7 bases. Germline V gives CDR1 MNHEY, CDR2 SVGAGI. This CDR3 contains 15 residues. The V segment lost 10 bases and the J segment 0 bases; nucleotides outside the gene matches: 12. CDR3 in amino acids: CATSWFRGSSYEQYF. The DNA of the CDR3 is TGTGCCACTAGTTGGTTCAGGGGGAGCTCCTACGAGCAGTACTTC.